The T cell receptor (beta chain) under discussion was sequenced for a study of CD4 T cells in relation to SARS-CoV-2 and coronaviruses. As for the study in general: TCR beta CDR3s were sequenced after 10-day antigen culture of PBMCs.

To note about this clone: What it recognizes is unknown.

Method: immunoSEQ multiplex PCR; TCRdb's copy keeps in-frame clones and lacks some. This table has approximately 20,000 clones, about 80% appearing once. Unexposed donor CD4+ T cells date from 2011-2018, before the COVID-19 pandemic. Isolation of CD4+ T cells took place after approximately eleven days in culture. Testing used SARS-CoV-2 S/N and four cold-coronavirus spikes on unexposed-donor CD4+ T cells, cells permitting. The clonotype was recovered from a human donor in good health. Sequenced: CD4+ T cells from PBMCs, cultured in vitro.

For the CDR3, the DNA is TGTGCCAGCAGCGGGACAGGAGGGGGCGACGAGCAGTACTTC. This codes for CASSGTGGGDEQYF. V and J are TRBV6-5 and TRBJ2-7, with 8 bases that match TRBD1. Germline assignment: CDR1 MNHEY and CDR2 SVGAGI. The CDR3 runs 14 residues. The ends lost 6 bases at V and 5 bases at J; junction bases unmatched: 9.